This T cell receptor beta chain was sequenced during a study of T cells in Graves' hyperthyroidism and ophthalmopathy. General study results and limits: Patients with ophthalmopathy were separated from those with stable hyperthyroidism by a 13 V-J model. Researchers found most expanded thyroid clonotypes above 0.001 in blood as well.

V trimming: 3 bases; J trimming: 1 base; junction bases outside the gene matches: 5. The V gene's germline CDR1 is ENHRY and CDR2 SYGVKD. This CDR3 has 15 residues. This clonotype was seen at least ten times. What it binds is unknown. Amplification yielded TCR beta CDR3 regions, with RNA transcripts as the source. Initially, a first-round RT-PCR of the TCR CDR3 employed the HTBI primer set. TCRdb re-called the multiplex PCR reads through MiXCR, storing one row per CDR3 protein. The sample consists of about 150,000 distinct CDR3 sequences, less than 25% of them appearing once. This TCR was sampled from a woman between 50 and 59 years old with Graves' hyperthyroidism that later progressed to Graves' ophthalmopathy. The genes are TRBV10-3 and TRBJ1-1, with TRBD1 identical over 7 bases. Input material: blood. CDR3 bases: TGTGCCATCAGTGATCCCGACAGGGCGAACACTGAAGCTTTCTTT. Protein: CAISDPDRANTEAFF.